This T cell receptor beta chain was captured in a study of PD-1 blockade in classical Hodgkin lymphoma. Study as a whole: Nivolumab was administered to patients intravenously at 3 mg/kg every 2 weeks. Study-level findings and limits: Newly diagnosed patients had baseline TCR diversity that was reportedly lower than that of healthy donors.

This CDR3 contains 16 residues. Germline CDR1 reads MNHEY; CDR2 reads SVGAGI. Trimming removed 2 bases from V and 4 bases from J, with 17 bases in between. Data came from immunoSEQ multiplex PCR; TCRdb stores just in-frame clones and leaves some out. This sample yields tens of thousands of clones, of which around 90% are seen a single time; roughly a fifth belongs to the top ten. This clone has only one observation. Its matching antigen is unknown. Brentuximab vedotin exposure varied, and every patient relapsed after autologous stem cell transplantation. The patients, who had relapsed/refractory classical Hodgkin lymphoma, achieved best responses of complete response, partial response or progressive disease.

The chain links TRBV6-5 to TRBJ1-2, with D tentatively TRBD1 (6 bases). Sample: peripheral blood mononuclear cells (PBMCs), taken at baseline. The receptor was isolated from a human donor with classical Hodgkin lymphoma. The chain's CDR3 is CASSYRAGGVGYGYTF. The CDR3 DNA reads TGTGCCAGCAGTTACCGAGCGGGGGGCGTGGGCTATGGCTACACCTTC.